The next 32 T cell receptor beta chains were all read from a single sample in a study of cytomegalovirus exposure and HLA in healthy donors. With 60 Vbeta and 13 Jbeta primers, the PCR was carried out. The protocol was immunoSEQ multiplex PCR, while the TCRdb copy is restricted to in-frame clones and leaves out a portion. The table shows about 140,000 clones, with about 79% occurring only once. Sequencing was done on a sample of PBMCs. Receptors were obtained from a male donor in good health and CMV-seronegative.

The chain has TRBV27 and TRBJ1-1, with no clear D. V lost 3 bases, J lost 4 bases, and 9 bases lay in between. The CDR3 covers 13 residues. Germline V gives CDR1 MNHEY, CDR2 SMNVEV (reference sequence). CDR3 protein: CASSFSRATEAFF. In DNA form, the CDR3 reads TGTGCCAGCAGTTTTTCCCGAGCCACTGAAGCTTTCTTT.

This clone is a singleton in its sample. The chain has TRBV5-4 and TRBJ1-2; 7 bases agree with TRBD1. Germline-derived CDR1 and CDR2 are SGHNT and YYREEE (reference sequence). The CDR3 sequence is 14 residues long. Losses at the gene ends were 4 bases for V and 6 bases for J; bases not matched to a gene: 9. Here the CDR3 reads CASSPRGGADGYTF. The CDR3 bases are TGTGCCAGCAGCCCGAGAGGGGGCGCCGATGGCTACACCTTC. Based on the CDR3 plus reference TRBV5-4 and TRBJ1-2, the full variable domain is ETGVTQSPTHLIKTRGQQVTLRCSSQSGHNTVSWYQQALGQGPQFIFQYYREEENGRGNFPPRFSGLQFPNYSSELNVNALELDDSALYLCASSPRGGADGYTFGSGTRLTVV.

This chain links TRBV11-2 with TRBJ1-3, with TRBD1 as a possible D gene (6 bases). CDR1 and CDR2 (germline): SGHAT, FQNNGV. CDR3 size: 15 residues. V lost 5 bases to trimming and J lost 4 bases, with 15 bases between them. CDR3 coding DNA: TGTGCCAGCAGCCCTGTACGGGGGGCCGGAAACACCATATATTTT. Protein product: CASSPVRGAGNTIYF.

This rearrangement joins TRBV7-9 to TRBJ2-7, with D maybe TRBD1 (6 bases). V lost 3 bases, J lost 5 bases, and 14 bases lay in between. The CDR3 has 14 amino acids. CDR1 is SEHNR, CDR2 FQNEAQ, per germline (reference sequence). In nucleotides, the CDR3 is TGTGCCAGCAGCTTGGCGAACAGGGTCCACGAGCAGTACTTC. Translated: CASSLANRVHEQYF.

CDR3 sequence reads: CASRQTGHAGGYTF. Here the CDR3 DNA reads TGTGCCAGCCGCCAAACAGGGCATGCCGGTGGCTACACCTTC. The genes are TRBV27 and TRBJ1-2, with D perhaps TRBD1 (6 bases). The CDR3 consists of 14 residues. Germline CDR1 reads MNHEY; CDR2 reads SMNVEV (reference sequence). V dropped 8 bases and J dropped 7 bases, with 20 bases sitting between them.

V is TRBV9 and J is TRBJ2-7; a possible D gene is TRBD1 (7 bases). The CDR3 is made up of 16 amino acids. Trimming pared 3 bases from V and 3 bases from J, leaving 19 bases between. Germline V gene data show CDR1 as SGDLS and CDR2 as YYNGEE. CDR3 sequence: CASSGDSLRDGYEQYF. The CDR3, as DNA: TGTGCCAGCAGCGGGGACAGCCTGCGGGATGGCTACGAGCAGTACTTC.

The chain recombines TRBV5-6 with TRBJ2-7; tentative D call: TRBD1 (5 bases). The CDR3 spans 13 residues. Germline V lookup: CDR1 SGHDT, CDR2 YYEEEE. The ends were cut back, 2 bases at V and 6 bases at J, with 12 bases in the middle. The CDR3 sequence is CASSFLGQREQYF. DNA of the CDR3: TGTGCCAGCAGCTTTCTGGGGCAGCGCGAGCAGTACTTC.

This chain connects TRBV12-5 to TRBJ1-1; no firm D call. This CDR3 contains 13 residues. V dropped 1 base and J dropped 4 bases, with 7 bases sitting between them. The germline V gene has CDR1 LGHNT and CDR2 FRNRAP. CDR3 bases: TGTGCTAGTGGTTTGGGGGCCTCCACTGAAGCTTTCTTT. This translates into CASGLGASTEAFF. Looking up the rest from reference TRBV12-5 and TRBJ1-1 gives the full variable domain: DARVTQTPRHKVTEMGQEVTMRCQPILGHNTVFWYRQTMMQGLELLAYFRNRAPLDDSGMPKDRFSAEMPDATLATLKIQPSEPRDSAVYFCASGLGASTEAFFGQGTRLTVV.

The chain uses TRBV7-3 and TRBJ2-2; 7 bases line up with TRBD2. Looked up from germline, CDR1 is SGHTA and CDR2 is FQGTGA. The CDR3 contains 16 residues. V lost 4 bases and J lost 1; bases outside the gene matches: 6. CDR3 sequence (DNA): TGTGCCAGCAGCTCCCGGCTAGCGGAGAACACCGGGGAGCTGTTTTTT. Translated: CASSSRLAENTGELFF.

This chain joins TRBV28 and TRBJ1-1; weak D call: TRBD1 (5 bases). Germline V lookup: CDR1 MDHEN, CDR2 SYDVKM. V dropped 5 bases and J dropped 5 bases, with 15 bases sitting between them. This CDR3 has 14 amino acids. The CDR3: CASSPLMGQTEAFF. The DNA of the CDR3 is TGTGCCAGCAGTCCCTTGATGGGGCAGACTGAAGCTTTCTTT.

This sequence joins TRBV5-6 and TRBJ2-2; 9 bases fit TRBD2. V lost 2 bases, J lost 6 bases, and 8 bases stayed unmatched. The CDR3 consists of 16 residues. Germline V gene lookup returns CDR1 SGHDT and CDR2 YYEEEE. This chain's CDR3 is CASSFSLAGGAGELFF. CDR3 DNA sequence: TGTGCCAGCAGCTTTTCACTAGCGGGTGGCGCCGGGGAGCTGTTTTTT.

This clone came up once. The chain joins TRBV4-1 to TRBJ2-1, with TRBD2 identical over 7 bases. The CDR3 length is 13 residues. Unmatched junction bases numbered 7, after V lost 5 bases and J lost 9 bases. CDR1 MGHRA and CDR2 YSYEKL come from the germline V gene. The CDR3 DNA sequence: TGCGCCAGCAGCGATACGACGGGAGGTGAGCAGTTCTTC. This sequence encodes CASSDTTGGEQFF.

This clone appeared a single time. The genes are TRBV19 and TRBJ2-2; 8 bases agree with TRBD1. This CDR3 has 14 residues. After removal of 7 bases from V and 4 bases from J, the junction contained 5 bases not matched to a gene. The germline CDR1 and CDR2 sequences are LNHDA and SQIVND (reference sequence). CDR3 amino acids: CASTRDRGTGELFF. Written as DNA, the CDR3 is TGTGCCAGTACCCGTGACAGGGGCACCGGGGAGCTGTTTTTT.

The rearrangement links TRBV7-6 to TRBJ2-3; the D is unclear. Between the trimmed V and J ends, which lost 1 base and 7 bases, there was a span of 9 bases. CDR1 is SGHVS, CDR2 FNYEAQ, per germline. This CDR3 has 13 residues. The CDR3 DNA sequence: TGTGCCAGCAGCTTAGGTTCAGAAAATACGCAGTATTTT. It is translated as CASSLGSENTQYF.

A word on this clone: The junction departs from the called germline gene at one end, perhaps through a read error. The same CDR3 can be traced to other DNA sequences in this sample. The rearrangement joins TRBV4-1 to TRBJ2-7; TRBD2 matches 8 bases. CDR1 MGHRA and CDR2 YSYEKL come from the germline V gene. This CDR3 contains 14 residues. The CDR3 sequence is CASSPQTSAYEQYF. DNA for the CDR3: TGTGCCAGCAGCCCCCAGACTAGCGCGTACGAGCAGTACTTC.

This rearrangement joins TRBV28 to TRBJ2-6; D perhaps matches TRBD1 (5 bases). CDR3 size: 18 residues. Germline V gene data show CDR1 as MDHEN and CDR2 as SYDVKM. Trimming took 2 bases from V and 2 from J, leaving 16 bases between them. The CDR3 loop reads CASSLDRFQGPGANVLTF. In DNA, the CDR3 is TGTGCCAGCAGTTTAGACCGGTTCCAGGGCCCTGGGGCCAACGTCCTGACTTTC.

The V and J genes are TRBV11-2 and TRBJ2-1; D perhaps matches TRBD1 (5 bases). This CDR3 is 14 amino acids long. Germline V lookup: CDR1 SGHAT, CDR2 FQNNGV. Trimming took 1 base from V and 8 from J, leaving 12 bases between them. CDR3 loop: CASSLAGISHEQFF. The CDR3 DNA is TGTGCCAGCAGCTTAGCAGGGATTAGCCATGAGCAGTTCTTC.

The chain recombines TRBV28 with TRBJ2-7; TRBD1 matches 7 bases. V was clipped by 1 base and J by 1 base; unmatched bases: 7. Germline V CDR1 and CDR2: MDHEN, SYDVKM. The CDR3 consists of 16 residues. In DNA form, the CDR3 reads TGTGCCAGCAGTTTATATTACAGGGGTTCGTCCTACGAGCAGTACTTC. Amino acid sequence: CASSLYYRGSSYEQYF.

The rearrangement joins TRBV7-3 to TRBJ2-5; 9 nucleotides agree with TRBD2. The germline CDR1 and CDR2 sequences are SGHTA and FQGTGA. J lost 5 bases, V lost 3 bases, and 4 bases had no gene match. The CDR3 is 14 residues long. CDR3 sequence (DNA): TGTGCCAGCAGCTTCGCGGGAGGGAAGGAGACCCAGTACTTC. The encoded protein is CASSFAGGKETQYF.

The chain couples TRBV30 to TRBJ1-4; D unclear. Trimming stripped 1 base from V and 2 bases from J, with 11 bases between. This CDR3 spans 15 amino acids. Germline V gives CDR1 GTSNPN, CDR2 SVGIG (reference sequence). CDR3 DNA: TGTGCCTGGAGTGGGGTCTGGGCCACTAATGAAAAACTGTTTTTT. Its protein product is CAWSGVWATNEKLFF.

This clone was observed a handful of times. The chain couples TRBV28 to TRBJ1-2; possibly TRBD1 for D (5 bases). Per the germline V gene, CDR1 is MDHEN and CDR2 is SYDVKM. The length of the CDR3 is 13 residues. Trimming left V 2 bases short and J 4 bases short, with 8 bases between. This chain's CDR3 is CASSLMGGYGYTF. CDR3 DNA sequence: TGTGCCAGCAGTTTAATGGGGGGCTATGGCTACACCTTC.

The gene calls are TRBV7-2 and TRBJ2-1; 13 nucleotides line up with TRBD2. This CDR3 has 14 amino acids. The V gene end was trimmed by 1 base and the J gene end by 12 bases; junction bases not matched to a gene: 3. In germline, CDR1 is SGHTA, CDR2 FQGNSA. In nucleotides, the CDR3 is TGTGCCAGCAGCTTAGATGGGACTAGCGGGGTGCAGTTCTTC. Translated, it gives CASSLDGTSGVQFF.

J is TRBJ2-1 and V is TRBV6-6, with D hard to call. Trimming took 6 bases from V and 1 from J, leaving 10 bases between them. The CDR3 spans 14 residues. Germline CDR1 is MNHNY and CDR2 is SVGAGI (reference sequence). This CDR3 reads CASSATGSYNEQFF. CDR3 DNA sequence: TGTGCCAGCAGCGCGACTGGGTCCTACAATGAGCAGTTCTTC.

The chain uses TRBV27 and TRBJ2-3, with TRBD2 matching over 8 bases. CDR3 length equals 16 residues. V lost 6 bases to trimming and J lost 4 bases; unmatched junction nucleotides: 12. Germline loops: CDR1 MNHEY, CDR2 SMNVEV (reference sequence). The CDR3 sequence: CASRTSGLGAADTQYF. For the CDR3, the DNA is TGTGCCAGCAGGACTTCGGGACTAGGAGCGGCAGATACGCAGTATTTT.

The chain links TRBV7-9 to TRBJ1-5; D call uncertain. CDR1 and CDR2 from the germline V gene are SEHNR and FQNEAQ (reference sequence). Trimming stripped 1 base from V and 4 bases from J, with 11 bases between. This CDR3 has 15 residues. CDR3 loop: CASSLGGWANQPQHF. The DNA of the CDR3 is TGTGCCAGCAGCTTAGGAGGGTGGGCGAATCAGCCCCAGCATTTT.

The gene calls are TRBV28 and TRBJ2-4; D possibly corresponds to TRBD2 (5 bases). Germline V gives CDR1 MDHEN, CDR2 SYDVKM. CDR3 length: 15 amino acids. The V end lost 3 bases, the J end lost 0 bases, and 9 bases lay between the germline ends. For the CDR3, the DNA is TGTGCCAGCAGTTTCCGGGGAGTAGCCAAAAACATTCAGTACTTC. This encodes CASSFRGVAKNIQYF.

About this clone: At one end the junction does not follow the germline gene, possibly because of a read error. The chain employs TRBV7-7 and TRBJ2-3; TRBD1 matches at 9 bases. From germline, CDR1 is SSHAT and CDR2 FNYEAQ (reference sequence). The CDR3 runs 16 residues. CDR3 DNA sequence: TGTGCTAGCAGCCAAGAATCAGGACAGGGGACAGATACGCAGTATTTT. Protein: CASSQESGQGTDTQYF. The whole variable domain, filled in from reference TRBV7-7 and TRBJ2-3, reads GAGVSQSPRYKVTKRGQDVTLRCDPISSHATLYWYQQALGQGPEFLTYFNYEAQPDKSGLPSDRFSAERPEGSISTLTIQRTEQRDSAMYRCASSQESGQGTDTQYFGPGTRLTVL.

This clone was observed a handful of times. The CDR3 is CATGTGGNYGYTF. The CDR3 nucleotides are TGTGCCACCGGGACAGGGGGTAACTATGGCTACACCTTC. The rearrangement uses TRBV2 and TRBJ1-2, with TRBD1 matching 11 bases. CDR3 length: 13 amino acids. Germline V gene lookup returns CDR1 SNHLY and CDR2 FYNNEI. With 10 bases clipped from V and 1 base from J, the junction kept 2 bases outside the gene matches.

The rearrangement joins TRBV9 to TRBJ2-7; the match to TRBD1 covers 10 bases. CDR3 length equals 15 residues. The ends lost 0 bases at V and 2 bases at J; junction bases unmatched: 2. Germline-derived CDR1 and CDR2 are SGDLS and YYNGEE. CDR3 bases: TGTGCCAGCAGCGTAGGAGGACAGGGGGCCTACGAGCAGTACTTC. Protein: CASSVGGQGAYEQYF.

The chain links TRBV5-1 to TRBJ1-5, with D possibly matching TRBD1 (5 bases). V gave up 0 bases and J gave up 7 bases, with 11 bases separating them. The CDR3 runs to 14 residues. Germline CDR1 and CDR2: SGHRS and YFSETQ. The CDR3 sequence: CASSLAQGGQPQHF. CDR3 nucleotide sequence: TGCGCCAGCAGCTTGGCGCAGGGTGGCCAGCCCCAGCATTTT.

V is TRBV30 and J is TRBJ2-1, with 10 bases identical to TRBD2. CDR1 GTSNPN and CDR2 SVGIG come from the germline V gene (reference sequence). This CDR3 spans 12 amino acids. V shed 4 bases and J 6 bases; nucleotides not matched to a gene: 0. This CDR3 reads CAWIAGGNEQFF. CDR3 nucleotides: TGTGCCTGGATAGCGGGAGGCAATGAGCAGTTCTTC. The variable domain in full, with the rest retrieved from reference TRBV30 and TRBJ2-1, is SQTIHQWPATLVQPVGSPLSLECTVEGTSNPNLYWYRQAAGRGLQLLFYSVGIGQISSEVPQNLSASRPQDRQFILSSKKLLLSDSGFYLCAWIAGGNEQFFGPGTRLTVL.

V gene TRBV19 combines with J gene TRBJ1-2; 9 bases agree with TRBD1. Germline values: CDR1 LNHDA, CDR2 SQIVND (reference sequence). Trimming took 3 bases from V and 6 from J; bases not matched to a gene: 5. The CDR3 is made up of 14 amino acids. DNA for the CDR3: TGTGCCAGTAGTATGCTCGACAGGGGGAATGGCTACACCTTC. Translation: CASSMLDRGNGYTF.